One T cell receptor beta chain is described in this entry. Its antigen is still unknown. This specimen comes from a study of early stage breast cancer tumors. Overall study context: Among about twelve ER+/PR+/HER2- tumors, eight were ductal, four lobular. Study observations and caveats: Functional markers like CD4, CD8 and FOXP3 were missed in bulk sequencing.

J was trimmed by 9 bases and V by 2 bases; bases with no gene match: 4. This CDR3 has 14 residues. Germline V gives CDR1 SGHTS, CDR2 YDEGEE. Here immunoSEQ multiplex PCR was the method, and the copy in TCRdb shows in-frame clones only, minus some. The sample carries over 40,000 clones, over 75% recorded once. The gene calls are TRBV5-8 and TRBJ2-1, with 11 nucleotides matching TRBD2. The sequence came from a person aged 35-55 years with breast cancer. The sequenced sample consisted of blood. Here the CDR3 reads CASSLLAGVGEQFF. CDR3 sequence (DNA): TGTGCCAGCAGCTTACTAGCGGGAGTTGGTGAGCAGTTCTTC.